This T cell receptor (beta chain) was profiled in a study of T cells in Graves' hyperthyroidism and ophthalmopathy. Using RNA transcripts as the source, TCR beta CDR3 regions were amplified. The HTBI primer set served for first-round RT-PCR of the TCR CDR3. TCRdb redid the calling of the multiplex PCR reads with MiXCR, one entry per CDR3 protein. The data show about 560,000 distinct CDR3 sequences, 15% to 20% seen once. Study conclusions and caveats: Ophthalmopathy stood apart from stable hyperthyroidism in a 13 V-J model. Ophthalmopathy was identified by the model a median approximately 6.9 months ahead of onset.

This clonotype occurred a few times. Its antigen is currently unknown. Unmatched junction bases numbered 16, after V lost 0 bases and J lost 3 bases. In germline, CDR1 is DFQATT, CDR2 SNEGSKA (reference sequence). CDR3 length equals 19 residues. Stable disease denoted Graves' hyperthyroidism without ophthalmopathy progression within 18 months. Patients were excluded because of uncontrolled infection, other autoimmune disease, pregnancy or lactation. The sample consisted of blood. The rearrangement uses TRBV20-1 and TRBJ2-4; the match to TRBD2 covers 8 bases. This clonotype originated in a woman aged 18 to 35 with Graves' hyperthyroidism. The CDR3 nucleotides are TGCAGTGCTAGAGATCCGGGGGCTAGCGGGCCCTTGGTCAAAAACATTCAGTACTTC. Protein sequence: CSARDPGASGPLVKNIQYF.